The TCR beta chain described here comes from a study of molecular identifiers for immune sequencing clone quantification. TCRdb re-called the PCR reads with MiXCR, one entry per CDR3 protein. The repertoire has around 470,000 distinct CDR3 sequences, around a fifth of them found once; the top ten carry approximately 0.8%. CD8+CD4-CCR7+CD45RA+ cells were sorted as naive CD8 T cells. This clonotype was observed a handful of times. Material for sequencing was naive CD8+ T cells from blood, with Jurkat cell RNA spiked in. Subset indicated: FACS-sorted CD8+CD4-CCR7+CD45RA+ naive T cells. This receptor was obtained from a human donor in good health. Some libraries in this study had Jurkat cell RNA spiked in.

The DNA for the CDR3 is TGCGCCAGCAGCTTTCACGACAGGGTCCCGGAGACCCAGTACTTC. The encoded protein is CASSFHDRVPETQYF. The chain is built from TRBV5-1 and TRBJ2-5; 7 positions agree with TRBD1. Germline lookup yields CDR1 SGHRS and CDR2 YFSETQ. The J segment lost 5 bases and the V segment lost 2 bases, leaving 9 bases of the junction unmatched. This CDR3 contains 15 residues.